The 15 T cell receptor beta chains reported below all come from one sample, sequenced in a study of T cell responses to AZD1222 COVID-19 vaccine. TCRdb's copy holds only in-frame clones and misses some; the assay was immunoSEQ multiplex PCR. Seen here are around 120,000 clones, roughly 89% observed once, and the top ten hold around 1.1%. Sequencing was performed on peripheral blood, taken 28 days after the second AZD1222 dose. The source is an adult who received the AZD1222 COVID-19 vaccine.

J is TRBJ2-3 and V is TRBV28; tentatively, D is TRBD1 (6 bases). Germline V CDR1 and CDR2: MDHEN, SYDVKM. V was pared by 5 bases and J by 1 base, with 10 bases between. The CDR3 is 14 amino acids. In DNA form, the CDR3 reads TGTGCCAGCAGTCCCCGGACAGGCACAGATACGCAGTATTTT. Residues: CASSPRTGTDTQYF.

The CDR3 loop is CASSDEGPKRGNIQYF. CDR3 DNA sequence: TGTGCCAGCAGTGACGAGGGCCCTAAAAGGGGAAACATTCAGTACTTC. This chain joins TRBV2 and TRBJ2-4; D may match TRBD1 or TRBD2 (5 bases each). The CDR3 has 16 amino acids. Germline lookup yields CDR1 SNHLY and CDR2 FYNNEI. Deletions cut 3 bases from V and 6 bases from J, with 18 bases between.

The chain recombines TRBV30 with TRBJ1-2, with no clear D. The V gene's germline CDR1 is GTSNPN and CDR2 SVGIG (reference sequence). Trimming took off 4 bases at V and 1 base at J, with 7 bases between the two ends. This CDR3 region has 12 residues. In nucleotides, the CDR3 is TGTGCCTGGAACCCCGGTAACTATGGCTACACCTTC. Translating gives CAWNPGNYGYTF.

This chain links TRBV5-6 with TRBJ1-2; TRBD1 might be the D (5 bases). Germline V gene data show CDR1 as SGHDT and CDR2 as YYEEEE. The CDR3 covers 18 residues. Trimming removed 0 bases at V and 8 bases at J, with 26 bases between. The CDR3 reads CASSLGPDKLWFREGYTF. CDR3 nucleotides: TGTGCCAGCAGCTTGGGTCCGGACAAACTATGGTTCAGGGAAGGCTACACCTTC.

The rearrangement uses TRBV3-1 (or the pseudogene TRBV3-2) and TRBJ1-1, with a weak D call TRBD1 (6 bases). Trimming removed 4 bases at V and 1 base at J, with 10 bases between. The germline V gene has CDR1 LGHDT and CDR2 YNNKEL (reference sequence). This CDR3 has 14 residues. In nucleotides, the CDR3 is TGTGCCAGCAGCCTAGGACAGACGAACACTGAAGCTTTCTTT. Amino acids: CASSLGQTNTEAFF.

V and J are TRBV15 and TRBJ2-7, with D perhaps TRBD1 or TRBD2 (6 bases each). The germline V gene encodes CDR1 LNHNV and CDR2 YYDKDF (reference sequence). V gave up 4 bases and J gave up 4 bases, with 14 bases separating them. CDR3 length: 14 residues. CDR3 nucleotide sequence: TGTGCCACCAGCATCGGGGGCACTCTATACGAGCAGTACTTC. It translates to CATSIGGTLYEQYF. The whole variable domain, filled in from reference TRBV15 and TRBJ2-7, reads DAMVIQNPRYQVTQFGKPVTLSCSQTLNHNVMYWYQQKSSQAPKLLFHYYDKDFNNEADTPDNFQSRRPNTSFCFLDIRSPGLGDTAMYLCATSIGGTLYEQYFGPGTRLTVT.

This clone was observed a few times. The chain has TRBV18 and TRBJ1-1; D call uncertain. This CDR3 has 12 amino acids. V lost 1 base and J 9 bases, leaving 9 bases between the germline ends. Germline CDR1 KGHSH, CDR2 LQKENI. The CDR3 nucleotides read TGTGCCAGCTCACCACGGGAAGGAAAAGCTTTCTTT. This translates into CASSPREGKAFF.

The rearrangement links TRBV9 to TRBJ2-7; 11 bases match TRBD1. CDR1 is SGDLS, CDR2 YYNGEE, per germline. V lost 3 bases and J lost 3; bases outside the gene matches: 11. The CDR3 spans 17 residues. CDR3 DNA sequence: TGTGCCAGCAGCGACCCCAGTTCGGGACAGGGGGGCTACGAGCAGTACTTC. Translating gives CASSDPSSGQGGYEQYF.

The rearrangement joins TRBV7-8 to TRBJ2-2, with TRBD2 matching over 10 bases. Germline V gives CDR1 SGHVS, CDR2 FQNEAQ. The CDR3 covers 16 residues. Germline trimming cut 5 bases from V and 7 bases from J; bases unmatched to any gene: 10. The CDR3 coding sequence is TGTGCCAGCAGCCACCAGCGGGAGGGCCGCTACGGGGAGCTGTTTTTT. It specifies CASSHQREGRYGELFF.

The chain is built from TRBV5-8 and TRBJ1-3; a weak D match, TRBD1 (6 bases). V was trimmed by 3 bases and J by 2 bases, leaving 12 bases between them. The CDR3 has 15 residues. Germline V gene sequence: CDR1 SGHTS, CDR2 YDEGEE. The CDR3 loop is CASSSRGDTGNTIYF. In nucleotides, the CDR3 is TGTGCCAGCAGCTCCCGGGGGGACACTGGAAACACCATATATTTT.

The rearrangement uses TRBV12-3 or TRBV12-4 and TRBJ1-1; D gene unclear. The CDR3 runs to 13 residues. Deletions cut 2 bases from V and 7 bases from J, with 11 bases between. CDR3 in DNA: TGTGCCAGCAGTTTAATGGGCAGACGTGAAGCTTTCTTT. Translated: CASSLMGRREAFF.

The chain joins TRBV19 to TRBJ1-1, with no clear D. V gave up 3 bases and J gave up 4 bases, with 15 bases separating them. The CDR3 length is 15 residues. The germline CDR1 and CDR2 sequences are LNHDA and SQIVND (reference sequence). The CDR3 sequence: CASSISPGLGTEAFF. Here the CDR3 DNA reads TGTGCCAGTAGTATCAGTCCGGGGTTAGGCACTGAAGCTTTCTTT.

This clone appeared a single time. Since a far larger clone is one base different, this is likely a read error. The chain joins TRBV13 to TRBJ1-1; 7 bases match TRBD1. J gave up 3 bases and V 5 bases, and 3 bases lay outside the gene matches. CDR1 and CDR2 (germline): PRHDT, FYEKMQ (reference sequence). The CDR3 totals 13 residues. The CDR3 region has the DNA TGTGCCAGCAGCCGGCAGGGGGACACTGAAGCTTTCTTT. Encoded protein: CASSRQGDTEAFF. Supplemented by reference TRBV13 and TRBJ1-1, the full variable domain reads AAGVIQSPRHLIKEKRETATLKCYPIPRHDTVYWYQQGPGQDPQFLISFYEKMQSDKGSIPDRFSAQQFSDYHSELNMSSLELGDSALYFCASSRQGDTEAFFGQGTRLTVV.

The chain's CDR3 is CAWRRESLMNTEAFF. The CDR3 DNA follows: TGTGCCTGGAGGAGAGAGAGCCTTATGAACACTGAAGCTTTCTTT. V usage is TRBV30 and J usage is TRBJ1-1; the D is unclear. Germline V lookup: CDR1 GTSNPN, CDR2 SVGIG (reference sequence). The V end was cut by 3 bases, the J end by 0 bases, with 14 bases between. CDR3 length: 15 amino acids.

This clone was seen a few times. The chain couples TRBV7-9 to TRBJ1-6; the match to TRBD1 covers 9 bases. V shed 5 bases, J shed 8 bases, and the junction held 4 bases outside the gene matches. Germline CDR1 SEHNR, CDR2 FQNEAQ (reference sequence). The CDR3 is 14 amino acids. CDR3 DNA: TGTGCCAGCAGCCTCTGGACAGGGGATTCACCCCTCCACTTT. Amino acid sequence: CASSLWTGDSPLHF.